The 30 T cell receptor beta chains listed next were all sequenced from one sample in a study of T-cell memory formation after mild COVID-19. A single record per CDR3 protein comes from TCRdb applying MiXCR to the 5' RACE reads. The data show 350,000 to 450,000 distinct CDR3 sequences, 20% seen once. Sequences were obtained from PBMCs or a T cell subset sorted from them (not recorded which). These receptors were taken from an adult woman who had mild COVID-19 (a few samples of this study predate the infection). Cell type and time point are not known.

This clonotype was observed a few times. This chain uses TRBV2 with TRBJ2-1; the D gene is possibly TRBD1 (6 bases). Trimming pared 5 bases from V and 0 bases from J, leaving 17 bases between. Per germline, CDR1 SNHLY and CDR2 FYNNEI. CDR3 length: 17 amino acids. The CDR3 DNA sequence: TGTGCCAGCAGTACTGAGTTACAGGGAAGCTCCTACAATGAGCAGTTCTTC. Amino acids: CASSTELQGSSYNEQFF.

This sequence joins TRBV5-4 and TRBJ2-2; 11 nucleotides agree with TRBD1. The CDR3 has 16 residues. CDR1 and CDR2 (germline): SGHNT, YYREEE (reference sequence). V lost 4 bases to trimming and J lost 4 bases; unmatched junction nucleotides: 6. CDR3 bases: TGTGCCAGCAGCCAAGGACAGGGGGCCGTCACCGGGGAGCTGTTTTTT. As protein: CASSQGQGAVTGELFF.

The chain uses TRBV5-1 and TRBJ1-4; D is unresolved. The CDR3 is 14 residues long. The V end was cut by 6 bases, the J end by 3 bases, with 12 bases between. Looked up from germline, CDR1 is SGHRS and CDR2 is YFSETQ. The chain's CDR3 is CASTREPSNEKLFF. DNA for the CDR3: TGCGCCAGCACCCGTGAACCCTCTAATGAAAAACTGTTTTTT.

A few counts support this clonotype. The CDR3: CASSVLLGGTGELFF. In DNA, the CDR3 is TGTGCCAGCAGCGTGCTTCTCGGAGGGACCGGGGAGCTGTTTTTT. The rearrangement joins TRBV9 to TRBJ2-2; possible D gene TRBD2, 6 bases. V was trimmed by 2 bases and J by 5 bases, leaving 13 bases between them. Germline lookup yields CDR1 SGDLS and CDR2 YYNGEE. The CDR3 extends over 15 amino acids.

This clonotype has just a few counts. The chain combines TRBV7-8 with TRBJ2-2; no clear D. Trimming took 5 bases from V and 3 from J, leaving 13 bases between them. The CDR3 is made up of 15 amino acids. Germline V gene sequence: CDR1 SGHVS, CDR2 FQNEAQ. CDR3 DNA sequence: TGTGCCAGCAGCCTATCGGACGGATACACCGGGGAGCTGTTTTTT. Its translation: CASSLSDGYTGELFF. The full variable domain, its missing parts supplied by reference TRBV7-8 and TRBJ2-2, is GAGVSQSPRYKVAKRGQDVALRCDPISGHVSLFWYQQALGQGPEFLTYFQNEAQLDKSGLPSDRFFAERPEGSVSTLKIQRTQQEDSAVYLCASSLSDGYTGELFFGEGSRLTVL.

This chain uses TRBV18 with TRBJ2-1; 9 nucleotides line up with TRBD1. CDR3 length: 15 residues. Germline V gene data show CDR1 as KGHSH and CDR2 as LQKENI. The J segment lost 6 bases and the V segment lost 5 bases, leaving 8 bases of the junction unmatched. This chain's CDR3 is CASSTQGASGNEQFF. CDR3 in DNA: TGTGCCAGCTCAACACAGGGGGCTAGTGGCAATGAGCAGTTCTTC. The complete variable domain, with remaining parts taken from reference TRBV18 and TRBJ2-1, reads NAGVMQNPRHLVRRRGQEARLRCSPMKGHSHVYWYRQLPEEGLKFMVYLQKENIIDESGMPKERFSAEFPKEGPSILRIQQVVRGDSAAYFCASSTQGASGNEQFFGPGTRLTVL.

The J gene is TRBJ1-3, the V gene TRBV6-1; D gene ambiguous. The CDR3 is 18 amino acids. CDR1 and CDR2 from the germline V gene are MNHNS and SASEGT. Deletions cut 2 bases from V and 0 bases from J, with 17 bases between. The CDR3 loop is CASSEFGSVGLSGNTIYF. Here the CDR3 DNA reads TGTGCCAGCAGTGAATTTGGGTCAGTTGGACTCTCTGGAAACACCATATATTTT.

The chain couples TRBV18 to TRBJ1-5; possibly TRBD1 for D (5 bases). This CDR3 spans 16 amino acids. CDR1 KGHSH and CDR2 LQKENI come from the germline V gene. The V gene lost 2 bases and the J gene lost 5 bases, with 16 bases spanning the gap. Here the CDR3 reads CASSPGVAGRYQPQHF. The DNA for the CDR3 is TGTGCCAGCTCACCAGGGGTCGCAGGGAGGTATCAGCCCCAGCATTTT.

The chain is built from TRBV5-5 and TRBJ2-7; TRBD1 is a possible D gene (6 bases). Trimming stripped 5 bases from V and 3 bases from J, with 21 bases between. The CDR3 contains 16 residues. Germline V CDR1 and CDR2: SGHKS, YYEKEE (reference sequence). CDR3 sequence: CASSSQGAPRDYEQYF. CDR3 coding DNA: TGTGCCAGCAGTTCACAGGGAGCCCCAAGGGACTACGAGCAGTACTTC.

The CDR3 is CASSYPWGTGAEAFF. CDR3 coding DNA: TGTGCCAGCAGCTACCCCTGGGGGACGGGCGCTGAAGCTTTCTTT. The chain has TRBV7-2 and TRBJ1-1, with D possibly matching TRBD1 (5 bases). Germline V CDR1 and CDR2: SGHTA, FQGNSA. The CDR3 is 15 residues long. V lost 4 bases and J 6 bases, leaving 18 bases between the germline ends.

This clonotype was seen a handful of times. The chain uses TRBV11-2 and TRBJ2-3; the D is unclear. The CDR3 extends over 16 amino acids. The germline gives CDR1 SGHAT, CDR2 FQNNGV. V shed 0 bases and J shed 4 bases, with 14 bases lying between them. The CDR3 DNA reads TGTGCCAGCAGCTTAGAGTCCCCTCTACCCGCAGATACGCAGTATTTT. Residues: CASSLESPLPADTQYF. Full variable domain (outside the CDR3, taken from reference TRBV11-2 and TRBJ2-3): EAGVAQSPRYKIIEKRQSVAFWCNPISGHATLYWYQQILGQGPKLLIQFQNNGVVDDSQLPKDRFSAERLKGVDSTLKIQPAKLEDSAVYLCASSLESPLPADTQYFGPGTRLTVL.

The sample holds a few counts of this clonotype. The rearrangement joins TRBV2 to TRBJ1-2; unclear D gene. CDR1 and CDR2 from the germline V gene are SNHLY and FYNNEI. The CDR3 is 16 amino acids. V dropped 3 bases and J dropped 0 bases, with 14 bases sitting between them. The CDR3, as DNA: TGTGCCAGCAGTGACTCGGACGGAATAGCTAACTATGGCTACACCTTC. Protein: CASSDSDGIANYGYTF.

The V gene is TRBV2, the J gene TRBJ2-4, with TRBD1 matching 9 bases. This CDR3 is 13 amino acids long. With V trimmed by 6 bases and J by 9 bases, 6 bases remained unmatched. CDR1 SNHLY and CDR2 FYNNEI come from the germline V gene. DNA for the CDR3: TGTGCCAGCAGCGGGGACAGGGAGATCATTCAGTACTTC. Translated, it gives CASSGDREIIQYF.

The genes are TRBV12-3 or TRBV12-4 and TRBJ1-1, with D possibly TRBD1 on 6 matching bases. The CDR3 contains 15 residues. V was trimmed by 4 bases and J by 4 bases, leaving 16 bases between them. CDR3 amino acids: CASSSNKGGGTEAFF. The CDR3 DNA reads as TGTGCCAGCAGTTCCAACAAGGGGGGGGGCACTGAAGCTTTCTTT.

This clonotype was counted between two and nine times. This chain links TRBV12-3 or TRBV12-4 with TRBJ2-3, with 12 nucleotides matching TRBD2. J was trimmed by 5 bases and V by 4 bases; bases with no gene match: 4. This CDR3 is 15 amino acids long. CDR3 sequence (DNA): TGTGCCAGCAGTTCACTAGCGGGGGGCTTAGATACGCAGTATTTT. Translation: CASSSLAGGLDTQYF.

V and J are TRBV7-9 and TRBJ2-7; 13 bases map to TRBD2. Unmatched junction bases numbered 7, after V lost 5 bases and J lost 0 bases. Germline V gene data show CDR1 as SEHNR and CDR2 as FQNEAQ (reference sequence). There are 17 residues in the CDR3. The CDR3 nucleotides read TGTGCCAGCAGCGCGACTAGCGGGGGGACCAGCTCCTACGAGCAGTACTTC. Amino acid sequence: CASSATSGGTSSYEQYF.

The chain joins TRBV6-5 to TRBJ2-2, with D possibly being TRBD2 (5 bases). Trimming removed 5 bases at V and 4 bases at J, with 14 bases between. In germline, CDR1 is MNHEY, CDR2 SVGAGI. CDR3 length equals 15 residues. The chain's CDR3 is CASSPPGLGTGELFF. CDR3 bases: TGTGCCAGCAGTCCGCCGGGGTTAGGCACCGGGGAGCTGTTTTTT.

J is TRBJ1-2 and V is TRBV7-9; the D gene is possibly TRBD1 (5 bases). The CDR3 contains 13 residues. V lost 5 bases and J lost 8, with 15 bases in between. CDR1 and CDR2 from the germline V gene are SEHNR and FQNEAQ (reference sequence). CDR3 DNA sequence: TGTGCCAGCAGCCGGGAGCCGGGGCTCGGCTACACCTTC. It translates to CASSREPGLGYTF.

This clonotype was picked up many times. The CDR3 here is CSATGTSGNTGELFF. CDR3 coding DNA: TGCAGTGCTACCGGGACTAGCGGGAACACCGGGGAGCTGTTTTTT. The chain uses TRBV20-1 and TRBJ2-2, with TRBD2 matching 11 bases. Germline assignment: CDR1 DFQATT and CDR2 SNEGSKA (reference sequence). The ends lost 4 bases at V and 1 base at J; junction bases unmatched: 2. This CDR3 is 15 amino acids long.

As DNA, the CDR3 is TGTGCCAGCAGCCAAGACAGGCCGCGCACTGAAGCTTTCTTT. Protein: CASSQDRPRTEAFF. V gene TRBV3-1 combines with J gene TRBJ1-1; D is unresolved. There are 14 residues in the CDR3. Germline values: CDR1 LGHDT, CDR2 YNNKEL (reference sequence). The V end lost 0 bases, the J end lost 4 bases, and 9 bases lay between the germline ends.

The chain has TRBV12-3 or TRBV12-4 and TRBJ1-2; D gene unclear. There are 15 residues in the CDR3. Between the trimmed V and J ends, which lost 0 bases and 4 bases, there was a span of 12 bases. CDR3: CASSLASGTLYGYTF. The CDR3 DNA reads TGTGCCAGCAGTTTAGCGTCGGGTACCCTCTATGGCTACACCTTC.

This clonotype was picked up a small number of times. This rearrangement joins TRBV12-3 or TRBV12-4 to TRBJ1-2, with TRBD1 matching 8 bases. The CDR3 spans 11 residues. V shed 6 bases and J 10 bases; nucleotides not matched to a gene: 4. This CDR3 reads CASSQDRAYTF. DNA for the CDR3: TGTGCCAGCAGCCAGGACAGGGCCTACACCTTC.

The sample holds a few counts of this clonotype. The V gene is TRBV3-1, the J gene TRBJ2-7; D gene uncertain. V gave up 3 bases and J gave up 3 bases, with 9 bases separating them. The CDR3 extends over 13 amino acids. Germline CDR1 LGHDT, CDR2 YNNKEL (reference sequence). The CDR3 DNA is TGTGCCAGCAGCCAGCTGGGCGGCTACGAGCAGTACTTC. Protein: CASSQLGGYEQYF.

The gene calls are TRBV29-1 and TRBJ2-5; no firm D call. Between the trimmed V and J ends, which lost 0 bases and 9 bases, there was a span of 11 bases. The CDR3 extends over 12 amino acids. CDR1 is SQVTM, CDR2 ANQGSEA, per germline. CDR3 bases: TGCAGCGTTGAAGATCTCGGTGGGGCCCAGTACTTC. Protein product: CSVEDLGGAQYF.

This clonotype was counted ten times or more. The rearrangement joins TRBV28 to TRBJ2-7; 8 nucleotides match TRBD1. This CDR3 region has 16 residues. V lost 0 bases, J lost 0 bases, and 4 bases stayed unmatched. The germline gives CDR1 MDHEN, CDR2 SYDVKM. The CDR3, as DNA: TGTGCCAGCAGTTTATGGGACAGGGCTAGCTCCTACGAGCAGTACTTC. Translating gives CASSLWDRASSYEQYF.

The chain joins TRBV7-9 to TRBJ2-7, with D unresolved. The CDR3 has 14 amino acids. The V end lost 1 base, the J end lost 0 bases, and 7 bases lay between the germline ends. The germline V gene encodes CDR1 SEHNR and CDR2 FQNEAQ (reference sequence). For the CDR3, the DNA is TGTGCCAGCAGCTTAGTCGCTACCTCCTACGAGCAGTACTTC. Translation: CASSLVATSYEQYF.

This clonotype was counted only a few times. This chain uses TRBV12-3 or TRBV12-4 with TRBJ2-3, with D unclear. V shed 5 bases and J shed 6 bases, with 15 bases lying between them. The CDR3 is made up of 14 amino acids. CDR3 in amino acids: CASSGKERRDTQYF. CDR3 nucleotide sequence: TGTGCCAGCAGTGGAAAGGAGAGGCGGGATACGCAGTATTTT.

This clonotype has only a few counts. The chain is built from TRBV20-1 and TRBJ2-7, with 11 bases fitting TRBD1. CDR1 is DFQATT and CDR2 is SNEGSKA in the germline V gene (reference sequence). The CDR3 is 13 amino acids. V gave up 5 bases and J gave up 6 bases; unmatched junction bases: 6. The CDR3: CSADPGQGVEQYF. The CDR3 DNA is TGCAGTGCTGATCCGGGACAGGGGGTCGAGCAGTACTTC.

V is TRBV7-2 and J is TRBJ1-2, with D unclear. This CDR3 comprises 12 residues. Looked up from germline, CDR1 is SGHTA and CDR2 is FQGNSA. Trimming cost V 5 bases and J 4 bases, with 8 bases left between them. The CDR3 DNA follows: TGTGCCAGCAGCCGGATGGGCTATGGCTACACCTTC. This encodes CASSRMGYGYTF.

The chain recombines TRBV7-2 with TRBJ2-5; tentatively, D is TRBD1 or TRBD2 (5 bases each). There are 15 residues in the CDR3. Trimming left V 6 bases short and J 5 bases short, with 19 bases between. Germline-derived CDR1 and CDR2 are SGHTA and FQGNSA. The CDR3 loop reads CASSSPGRSLETQYF. The CDR3 bases are TGTGCCAGCAGTTCACCGGGACGGAGCTTGGAGACCCAGTACTTC. The entire variable domain, with the rest obtained from reference TRBV7-2 and TRBJ2-5, is as follows: GAGVSQSPSNKVTEKGKDVELRCDPISGHTALYWYRQSLGQGLEFLIYFQGNSAPDKSGLPSDRFSAERTGGSVSTLTIQRTQQEDSAVYLCASSSPGRSLETQYFGPGTRLLVL.